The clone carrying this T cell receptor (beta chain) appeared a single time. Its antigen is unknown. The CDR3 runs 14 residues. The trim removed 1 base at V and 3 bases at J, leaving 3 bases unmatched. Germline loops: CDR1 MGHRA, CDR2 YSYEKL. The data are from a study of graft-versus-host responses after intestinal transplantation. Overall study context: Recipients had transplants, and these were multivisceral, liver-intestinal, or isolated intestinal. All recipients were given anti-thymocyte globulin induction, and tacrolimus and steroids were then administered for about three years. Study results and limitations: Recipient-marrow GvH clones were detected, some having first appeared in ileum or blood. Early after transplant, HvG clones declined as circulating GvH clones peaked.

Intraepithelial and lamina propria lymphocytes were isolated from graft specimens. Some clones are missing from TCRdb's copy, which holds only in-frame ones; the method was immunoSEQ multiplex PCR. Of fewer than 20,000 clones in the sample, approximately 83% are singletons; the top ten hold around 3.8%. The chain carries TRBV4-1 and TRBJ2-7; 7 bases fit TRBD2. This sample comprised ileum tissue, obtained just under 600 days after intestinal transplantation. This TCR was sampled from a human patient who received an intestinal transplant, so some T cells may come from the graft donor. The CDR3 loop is CASSQGRDYYEQYF. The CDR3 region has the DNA TGCGCCAGCAGCCAAGGACGGGACTACTACGAGCAGTACTTC.